This T cell receptor (beta chain) was recorded in a study of control samples from healthy donors and cancer patients. The sample holds one count of this clone. Libraries were prepared by immunoSEQ multiplex PCR; TCRdb keeps only in-frame clonotypes and omits some of them. The profile shows around 200,000 clones, about nine tenths of them singletons. In germline, CDR1 is SGHTA, CDR2 FQGNSA. With V trimmed by 0 bases and J by 3 bases, 0 bases remained unmatched. The length of the CDR3 is 14 residues. The sequencing sample was made of blood. The rearrangement joins TRBV7-2 to TRBJ2-7; TRBD1 aligns across 9 bases. The TCR sequence derives from a woman in her 30s in good health. The CDR3 sequence is CASSLAGQGYEQYF. CDR3 in DNA: TGTGCCAGCAGCTTAGCGGGACAGGGCTACGAGCAGTACTTC.